These 11 T cell receptor beta chains originate from one sample sequenced in a study of blood T cell repertoires in COVID-19. Data came from immunoSEQ multiplex PCR; TCRdb stores just in-frame clones and leaves some out. Of fewer than 250,000 clones in the sample, more than 60% were seen once. Input material: peripheral blood. Every receptor here comes from a woman aged 45-65 years with acute or convalescent COVID-19.

This rearrangement joins TRBV27 to TRBJ1-2; perhaps TRBD1 as D (6 bases). Germline lookup yields CDR1 MNHEY and CDR2 SMNVEV (reference sequence). This CDR3 is 14 amino acids long. Trimming left V 7 bases short and J 5 bases short, with 17 bases between. Here the CDR3 DNA reads TGTGCCAGCACTCGATGGGGAGGGGGGTATGGCTACACCTTC. The encoded protein is CASTRWGGGYGYTF.

The rearrangement links TRBV6-5 to TRBJ1-2; D is ambiguous. CDR1 is MNHEY and CDR2 is SVGAGI in the germline V gene. V was trimmed by 0 bases and J by 4 bases, leaving 12 bases between them. This CDR3 comprises 15 residues. The CDR3 loop reads CASSYSGGGGYGYTF. DNA for the CDR3: TGTGCCAGCAGTTACTCTGGCGGTGGAGGCTATGGCTACACCTTC.

V and J are TRBV28 and TRBJ1-5; D gene uncertain. Per the germline V gene, CDR1 is MDHEN and CDR2 is SYDVKM. V shed 4 bases and J shed 4 bases, with 14 bases lying between them. The CDR3 runs to 15 residues. The CDR3 DNA follows: TGTGCCAGCAGTTCAGTGAATTTCTGGAATCAGCCCCAGCATTTT. Its protein product is CASSSVNFWNQPQHF.

The chain recombines TRBV19 with TRBJ1-5; 10 bases are shared with TRBD1. This CDR3 comprises 16 residues. Germline V gene data show CDR1 as LNHDA and CDR2 as SQIVND (reference sequence). Trimming cost V 3 bases and J 4 bases; bases outside gene matches: 6. CDR3 DNA sequence: TGTGCCAGTAGTATCCCCCGGGACAGGGGAAATCAGCCCCAGCATTTT. This codes for CASSIPRDRGNQPQHF.

The chain combines TRBV7-8 with TRBJ2-2, with TRBD2 identical over 14 bases. There are 19 residues in the CDR3. The J segment lost 6 bases and the V segment lost 2 bases, leaving 11 bases of the junction unmatched. Germline values: CDR1 SGHVS, CDR2 FQNEAQ. The CDR3 sequence is CASSLRDLGLAGVSGELFF. CDR3 nucleotide sequence: TGTGCCAGCAGCTTACGAGATTTGGGACTAGCGGGAGTATCCGGGGAGCTGTTTTTT.

V gene TRBV24-1 combines with J gene TRBJ1-5; 7 nucleotides match TRBD1. V lost 5 bases, J lost 5 bases, and 8 bases stayed unmatched. The germline V gene has CDR1 KGHDR and CDR2 SFDVKD. This CDR3 is built from 15 residues. The CDR3 DNA sequence: TGTGCCACCAGTGGAGACAGGGAAGAGGATCAGCCCCAGCATTTT. This sequence encodes CATSGDREEDQPQHF.

The chain is built from TRBV4-1 and TRBJ1-5; D is unresolved. Trimming cost V 5 bases and J 15 bases, with 11 bases left between them. Germline CDR1 MGHRA, CDR2 YSYEKL. The CDR3 extends over 10 amino acids. The CDR3 region is CASSVDRGHF. DNA for the CDR3: TGCGCCAGCAGCGTCGATAGAGGGCATTTT.

CDR3 DNA sequence: TGTGCCATCAGTGAGTCGGGGACTAGAAACACAGATACGCAGTATTTT. As protein: CAISESGTRNTDTQYF. The rearrangement joins TRBV10-3 to TRBJ2-3; 8 bases map to TRBD2. V lost 0 bases, J lost 2 bases, and 4 bases stayed unmatched. From germline, CDR1 is ENHRY and CDR2 SYGVKD. This CDR3 is built from 16 residues.

The chain is built from TRBV5-1 and TRBJ2-7; 7 positions agree with TRBD1. The V gene end was trimmed by 4 bases and the J gene end by 7 bases; junction bases not matched to a gene: 8. The CDR3 spans 13 residues. From germline, CDR1 is SGHRS and CDR2 YFSETQ. This CDR3 is CASSPSGGNEQYF. CDR3 sequence (DNA): TGCGCCAGCAGCCCGTCAGGGGGAAATGAGCAGTACTTC. Complete variable domain (other parts from reference TRBV5-1 and TRBJ2-7): KAGVTQTPRYLIKTRGQQVTLSCSPISGHRSVSWYQQTPGQGLQFLFEYFSETQRNKGNFPGRFSGRQFSNSRSEMNVSTLELGDSALYLCASSPSGGNEQYFGPGTRLTVT.

J is TRBJ2-1 and V is TRBV15; TRBD1 matches 7 bases. The CDR3 runs 19 residues. The germline V gene encodes CDR1 LNHNV and CDR2 YYDKDF (reference sequence). The V segment lost 0 bases and the J segment 0 bases; nucleotides outside the gene matches: 11. The CDR3 nucleotides read TGTGCCACCAGCAGAGAAACTAAGAGGGGGCACAGCTCCTACAATGAGCAGTTCTTC. Protein product: CATSRETKRGHSSYNEQFF.

This rearrangement joins TRBV7-2 to TRBJ1-5, with D possibly matching TRBD1 (6 bases). This CDR3 is 17 amino acids long. Germline values: CDR1 SGHTA, CDR2 FQGNSA. V was clipped by 4 bases and J by 6 bases, with 22 bases between them. CDR3 sequence reads: CASSSWGGSYPSQPQHF. Here the CDR3 DNA reads TGTGCCAGCAGCTCCTGGGGGGGCAGCTACCCCAGTCAGCCCCAGCATTTT.